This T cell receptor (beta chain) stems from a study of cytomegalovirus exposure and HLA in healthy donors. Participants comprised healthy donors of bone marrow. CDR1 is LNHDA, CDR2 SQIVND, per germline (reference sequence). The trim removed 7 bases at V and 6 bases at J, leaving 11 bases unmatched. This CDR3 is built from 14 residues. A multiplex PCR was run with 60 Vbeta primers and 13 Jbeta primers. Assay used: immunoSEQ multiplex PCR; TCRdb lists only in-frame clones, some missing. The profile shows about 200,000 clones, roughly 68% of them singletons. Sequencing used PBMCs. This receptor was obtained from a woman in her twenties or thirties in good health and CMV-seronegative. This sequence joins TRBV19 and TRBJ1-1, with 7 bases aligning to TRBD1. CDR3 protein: CASKAITGAPEAFF. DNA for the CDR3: TGTGCCAGTAAGGCCATTACAGGGGCTCCTGAAGCTTTCTTT.